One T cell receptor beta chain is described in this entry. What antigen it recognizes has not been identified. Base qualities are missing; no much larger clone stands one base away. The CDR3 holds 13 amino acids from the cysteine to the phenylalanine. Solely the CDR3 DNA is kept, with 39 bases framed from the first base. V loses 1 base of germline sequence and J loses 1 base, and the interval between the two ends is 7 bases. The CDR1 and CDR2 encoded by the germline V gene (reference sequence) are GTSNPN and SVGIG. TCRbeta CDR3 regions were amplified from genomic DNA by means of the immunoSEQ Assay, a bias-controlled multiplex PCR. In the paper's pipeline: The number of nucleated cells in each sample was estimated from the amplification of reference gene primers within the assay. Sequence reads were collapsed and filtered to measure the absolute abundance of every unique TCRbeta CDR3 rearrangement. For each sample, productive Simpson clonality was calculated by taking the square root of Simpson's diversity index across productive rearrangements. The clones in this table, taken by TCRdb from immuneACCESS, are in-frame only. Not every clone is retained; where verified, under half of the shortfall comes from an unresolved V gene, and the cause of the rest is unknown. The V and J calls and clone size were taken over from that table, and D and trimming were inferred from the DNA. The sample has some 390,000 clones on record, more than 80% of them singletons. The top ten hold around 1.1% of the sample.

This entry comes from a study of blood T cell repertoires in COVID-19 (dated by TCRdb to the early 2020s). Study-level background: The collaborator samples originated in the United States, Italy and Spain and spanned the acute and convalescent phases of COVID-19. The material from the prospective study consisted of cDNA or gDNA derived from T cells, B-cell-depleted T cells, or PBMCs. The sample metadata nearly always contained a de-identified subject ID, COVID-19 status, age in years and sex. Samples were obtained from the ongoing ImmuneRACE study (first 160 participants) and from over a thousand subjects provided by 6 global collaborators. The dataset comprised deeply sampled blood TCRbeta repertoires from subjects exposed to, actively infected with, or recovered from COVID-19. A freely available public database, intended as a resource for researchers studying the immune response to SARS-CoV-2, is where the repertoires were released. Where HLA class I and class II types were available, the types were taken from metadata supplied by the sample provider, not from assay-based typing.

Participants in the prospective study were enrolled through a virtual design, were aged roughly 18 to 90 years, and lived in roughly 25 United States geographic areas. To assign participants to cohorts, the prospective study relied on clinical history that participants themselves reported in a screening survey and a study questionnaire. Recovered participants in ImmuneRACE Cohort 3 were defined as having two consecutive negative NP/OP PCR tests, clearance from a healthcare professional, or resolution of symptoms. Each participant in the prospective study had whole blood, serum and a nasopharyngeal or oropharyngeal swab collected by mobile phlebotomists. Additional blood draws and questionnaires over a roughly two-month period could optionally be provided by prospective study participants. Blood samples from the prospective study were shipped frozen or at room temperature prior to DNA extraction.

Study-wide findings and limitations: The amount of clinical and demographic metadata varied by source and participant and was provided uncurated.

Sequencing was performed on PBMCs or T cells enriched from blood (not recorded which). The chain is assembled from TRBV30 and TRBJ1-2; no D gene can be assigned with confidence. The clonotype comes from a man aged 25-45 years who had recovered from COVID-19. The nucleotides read TGTGCCTGGAGTGGGCGGATTAACTATGGCTACACCTTC. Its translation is CAWSGRINYGYTF.